This TCR beta chain was retrieved from a study of OX40 agonist ivuxolimab in advanced cancers. Blood sampling was done at baseline, cycle 4 day 1, and cycle 7 day 1. Germline trimming cut 4 bases from V and 1 base from J; bases unmatched to any gene: 6. The CDR3 extends over 15 amino acids. The germline gives CDR1 SNHLY, CDR2 FYNNEI. Notes on the study in general: Low normalized T-cell clonal expansion also characterized some of the nonresponders.

Libraries were prepared by immunoSEQ multiplex PCR; TCRdb keeps only in-frame clonotypes and omits some of them. The table lists 70,000 or so clones, 75% to 90% of them singletons. Regarding this clone: What it recognizes is unknown.

The chain carries TRBV2 and TRBJ2-7; 8 nucleotides agree with TRBD1. The sequence was obtained from an adult with an advanced solid tumor such as melanoma, head and neck, liver or kidney cancer. The sample consisted of CD4+ or CD8+ T cells sorted from blood, taken in a trial of the OX40 agonist ivuxolimab. As DNA, the CDR3 is TGTGCCAGCAGTGCGGCCGGGACAGGTTCCTACGAGCAGTACTTC. This codes for CASSAAGTGSYEQYF.